This record looks at one T cell receptor beta chain sequence and its context. Its antigen is undetermined. V lost 4 bases and J lost 5, with 9 bases in between. This CDR3 spans 12 amino acids. The germline gives CDR1 SQVTM, CDR2 ANQGSEA. Method: immunoSEQ multiplex PCR; TCRdb's copy keeps in-frame clones and lacks some. The sample includes 550,000 to 800,000 clones, less than 85% of them seen just once. This record comes from a study of shared clonotypes between healthy human individuals. About the study: Every donor yielded three CD4 naive, three CD4 memory, two CD8 naive and one CD8 memory plate.

Each sample came from a Caucasian adult donor living in Nashville, Tennessee. Into CD45RA+ naive and CD45RA-negative memory subsets, the CD4+ cells were split. Study-wide points: Only a few donors were included, so the genetic and exposure-history diversity represented was limited.

The chain carries TRBV29-1 and TRBJ1-5; no definite D call. Sequenced input: memory CD4+ T cells sorted from blood. Subset reported: CD45RA-negative fraction. The sequence came from a woman in her thirties in good health. The CDR3 bases are TGCAGCGTTGGCGAGATGGATCAGCCCCAGCATTTT. It encodes CSVGEMDQPQHF.